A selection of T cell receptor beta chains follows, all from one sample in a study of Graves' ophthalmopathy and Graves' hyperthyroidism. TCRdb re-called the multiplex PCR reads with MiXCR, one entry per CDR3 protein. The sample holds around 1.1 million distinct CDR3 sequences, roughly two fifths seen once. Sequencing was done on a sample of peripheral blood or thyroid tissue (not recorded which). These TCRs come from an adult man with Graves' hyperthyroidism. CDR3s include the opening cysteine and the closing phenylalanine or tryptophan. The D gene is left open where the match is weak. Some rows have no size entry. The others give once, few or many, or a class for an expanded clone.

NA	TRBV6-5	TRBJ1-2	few	CASSSSTAVTNYGYTF	TGTGCCAGCTCCTCATCGACAGCAGTCACGAACTATGGCTACACCTTC
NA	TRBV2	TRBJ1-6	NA	CASRDIPLVNSPLHF	TGTGCCAGCAGAGATATTCCGCTGGTAAATTCACCCCTCCACTTT
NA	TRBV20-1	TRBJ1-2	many	CSAIIGGGNYGYTF	TGCAGTGCAATAATTGGCGGGGGGAACTATGGCTACACCTTC
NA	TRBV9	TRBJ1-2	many	CASSASGENYGYTF	TGTGCCAGCAGCGCCTCAGGGGAGAACTATGGCTACACCTTC
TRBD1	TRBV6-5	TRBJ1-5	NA	CASSYTQGAQPQHF	TGTGCCAGCAGTTACACGCAGGGGGCTCAGCCCCAGCATTTT
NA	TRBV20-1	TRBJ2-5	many	CSARDPRETPGLYF	TGCAGTGCTAGAGACCCCCGGGAGACCCCAGGTCTGTACTTC
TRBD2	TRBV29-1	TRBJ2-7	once	CSVGLREGLREQYF	TGCAGCGTTGGTTTGCGGGAGGGCCTTCGGGAGCAGTACTTC
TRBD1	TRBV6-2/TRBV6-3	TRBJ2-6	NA	CASRDRTGRVLTF	TGTGCCAGCAGAGACAGGACAGGGAGAGTCCTGACTTTC
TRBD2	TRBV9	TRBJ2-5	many	CASSPRRSGGQETQYF	TGTGCCAGCAGCCCGCGAAGGAGCGGGGGCCAAGAGACCCAGTACTTC
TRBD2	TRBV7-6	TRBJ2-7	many	CASRGPGLAGYEQYF	TGTGCCAGCAGGGGTCCGGGACTAGCGGGGTACGAGCAGTACTTC
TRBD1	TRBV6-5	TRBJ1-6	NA	CASRARTGPNSPLHF	TGTGCCAGCAGAGCTCGGACAGGACCTAATTCACCCCTCCACTTT
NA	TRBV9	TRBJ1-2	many	CASSATGNGYTF	TGTGCCAGCAGCGCCACAGGGAATGGCTACACCTTC
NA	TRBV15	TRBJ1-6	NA	CATSRDLQGGNSPLHF	TGTGCCACCAGCAGAGATTTACAGGGAGGGAATTCACCCCTCCACTTT
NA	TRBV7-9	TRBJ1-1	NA	CAWGAGIGAFF	TGTGCCTGGGGGGCCGGAATTGGGGCTTTCTTT
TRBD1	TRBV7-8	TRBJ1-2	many	CASSFSGTGRDGYTF	TGTGCCAGCAGCTTTTCCGGGACAGGTCGTGATGGCTACACCTTC
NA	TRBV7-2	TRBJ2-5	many	CASSLTTGGGETQYF	TGTGCCAGCAGCTTAACTACGGGGGGCGGAGAGACCCAGTACTTC
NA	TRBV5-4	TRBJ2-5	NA	CASSNPPETQYF	TGTGCCAGCAGCAACCCCCCAGAGACCCAGTACTTC
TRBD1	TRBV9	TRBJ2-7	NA	CASGGTGIHGQYF	TGTGCCAGCGGGGGGACAGGCATCCACGGGCAGTACTTC
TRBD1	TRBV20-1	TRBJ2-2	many	CSARQGDTGELFF	TGCAGTGCTAGACAGGGGGACACCGGGGAGCTGTTTTTT
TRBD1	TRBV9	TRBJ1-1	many	CASSLRDRVAEAFF	TGTGCCAGCAGCCTCCGGGACAGGGTAGCTGAAGCTTTCTTT
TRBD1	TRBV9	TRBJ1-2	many	CASSVRDRAVSGYTF	TGTGCCAGCAGCGTACGGGACAGGGCGGTGTCTGGCTACACCTTC
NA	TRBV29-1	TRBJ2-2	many	CSVATDGLPGELFF	TGCAGCGTTGCCACGGACGGCCTGCCCGGGGAGCTGTTTTTT
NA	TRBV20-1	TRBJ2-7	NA	CSASMDRYYEQYF	TGCAGTGCTAGTATGGACCGCTACTACGAGCAGTACTTC